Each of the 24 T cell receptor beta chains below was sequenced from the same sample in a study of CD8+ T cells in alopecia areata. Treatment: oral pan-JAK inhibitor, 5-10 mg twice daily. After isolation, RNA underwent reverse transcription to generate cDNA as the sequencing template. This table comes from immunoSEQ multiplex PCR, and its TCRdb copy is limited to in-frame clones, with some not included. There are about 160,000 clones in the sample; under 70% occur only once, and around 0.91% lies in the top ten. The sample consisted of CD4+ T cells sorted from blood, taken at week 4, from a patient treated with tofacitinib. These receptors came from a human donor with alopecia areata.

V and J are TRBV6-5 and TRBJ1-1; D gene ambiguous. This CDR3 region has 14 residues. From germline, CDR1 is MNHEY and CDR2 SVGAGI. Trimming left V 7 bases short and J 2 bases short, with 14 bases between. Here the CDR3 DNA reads TGTGCCAGCACTAACACATTCGATAACACTGAAGCTTTCTTT. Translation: CASTNTFDNTEAFF.

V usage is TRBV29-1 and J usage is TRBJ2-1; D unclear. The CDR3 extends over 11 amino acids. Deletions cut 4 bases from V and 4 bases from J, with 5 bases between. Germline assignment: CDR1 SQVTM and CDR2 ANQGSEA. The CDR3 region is CSVVVYNEQFF. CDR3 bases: TGCAGCGTTGTGGTTTACAATGAGCAGTTCTTC.

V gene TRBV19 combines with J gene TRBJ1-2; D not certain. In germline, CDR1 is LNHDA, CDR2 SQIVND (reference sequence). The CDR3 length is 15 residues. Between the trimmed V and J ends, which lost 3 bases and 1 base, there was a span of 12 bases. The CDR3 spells CASSIWTSYNYGYTF. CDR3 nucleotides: TGTGCCAGTAGTATTTGGACTTCCTATAACTATGGCTACACCTTC.

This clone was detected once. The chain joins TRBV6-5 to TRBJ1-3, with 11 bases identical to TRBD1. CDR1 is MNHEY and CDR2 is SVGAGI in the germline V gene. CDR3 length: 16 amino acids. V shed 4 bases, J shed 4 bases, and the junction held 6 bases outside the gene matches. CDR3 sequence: CASSSWDRGTGNTIYF. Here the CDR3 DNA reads TGTGCCAGCAGTTCCTGGGACAGGGGGACCGGAAACACCATATATTTT.

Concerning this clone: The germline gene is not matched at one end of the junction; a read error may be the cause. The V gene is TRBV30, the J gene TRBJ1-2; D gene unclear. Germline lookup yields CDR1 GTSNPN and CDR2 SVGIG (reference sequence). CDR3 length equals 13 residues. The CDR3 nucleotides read TGTGCCTGGAGTAACGGGAGAGAATATGACTACACCTTC. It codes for CAWSNGREYDYTF.

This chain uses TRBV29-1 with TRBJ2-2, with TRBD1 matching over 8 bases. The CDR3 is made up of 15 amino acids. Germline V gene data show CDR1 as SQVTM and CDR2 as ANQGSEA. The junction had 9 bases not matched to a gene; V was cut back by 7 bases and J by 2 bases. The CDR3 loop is CSADTGTGNTGELFF. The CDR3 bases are TGCAGCGCCGACACCGGGACAGGAAACACCGGGGAGCTGTTTTTT.

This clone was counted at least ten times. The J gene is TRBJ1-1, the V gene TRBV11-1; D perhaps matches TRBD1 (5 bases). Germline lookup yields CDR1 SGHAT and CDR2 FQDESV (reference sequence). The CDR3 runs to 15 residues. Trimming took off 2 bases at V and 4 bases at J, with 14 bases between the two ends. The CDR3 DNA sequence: TGTGCCAGCAGCTTATTGTGGGGCTCCGGCACTGAAGCTTTCTTT. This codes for CASSLLWGSGTEAFF.

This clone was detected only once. CDR3 protein: CSVDFGTQYF. CDR3 in DNA: TGCAGCGTTGATTTTGGGACCCAGTACTTC. The chain links TRBV29-1 to TRBJ2-5; unclear D gene. V lost 3 bases, J lost 7 bases, and 6 bases lay in between. The CDR3 loop spans 10 amino acids. Germline loops: CDR1 SQVTM, CDR2 ANQGSEA. Based on the CDR3 plus reference TRBV29-1 and TRBJ2-5, the full variable domain is SAVISQKPSRDICQRGTSLTIQCQVDSQVTMMFWYRQQPGQSLTLIATANQGSEATYESGFVIDKFPISRPNLTFSTLTVSNMSPEDSSIYLCSVDFGTQYFGPGTRLLVL.

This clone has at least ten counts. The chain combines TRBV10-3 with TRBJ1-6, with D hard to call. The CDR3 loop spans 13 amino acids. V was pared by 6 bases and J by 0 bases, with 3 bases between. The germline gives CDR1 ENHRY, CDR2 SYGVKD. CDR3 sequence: CAIRDSYNSPLHF. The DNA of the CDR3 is TGTGCCATCAGGGACTCCTATAATTCACCCCTCCACTTT.

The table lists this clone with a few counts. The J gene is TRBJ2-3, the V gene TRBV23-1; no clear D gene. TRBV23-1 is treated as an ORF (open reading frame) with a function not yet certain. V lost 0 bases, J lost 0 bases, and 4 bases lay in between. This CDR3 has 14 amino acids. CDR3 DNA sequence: TGCGCCAGCAGTCAATCCGGCAGCACAGATACGCAGTATTTT. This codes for CASSQSGSTDTQYF.

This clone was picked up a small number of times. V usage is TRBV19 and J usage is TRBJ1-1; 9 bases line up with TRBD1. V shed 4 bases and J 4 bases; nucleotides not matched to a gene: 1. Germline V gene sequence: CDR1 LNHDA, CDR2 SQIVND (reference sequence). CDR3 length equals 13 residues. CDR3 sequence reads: CASSTDRGTEAFF. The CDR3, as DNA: TGTGCCAGTAGTACGGACAGGGGCACTGAAGCTTTCTTT.

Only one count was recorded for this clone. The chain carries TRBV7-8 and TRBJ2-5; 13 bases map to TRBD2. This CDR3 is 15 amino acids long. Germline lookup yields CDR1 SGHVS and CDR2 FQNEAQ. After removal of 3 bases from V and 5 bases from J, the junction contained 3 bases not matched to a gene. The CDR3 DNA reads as TGTGCCAGCAGCTTGAGGACTAGCGGGGGTGAGACCCAGTACTTC. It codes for CASSLRTSGGETQYF.

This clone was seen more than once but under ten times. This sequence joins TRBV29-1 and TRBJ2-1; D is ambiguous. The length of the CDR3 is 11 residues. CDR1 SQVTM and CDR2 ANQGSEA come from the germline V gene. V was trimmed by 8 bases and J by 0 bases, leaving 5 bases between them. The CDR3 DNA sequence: TGCAGCACTGCCTCCTACAATGAGCAGTTCTTC. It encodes CSTASYNEQFF.

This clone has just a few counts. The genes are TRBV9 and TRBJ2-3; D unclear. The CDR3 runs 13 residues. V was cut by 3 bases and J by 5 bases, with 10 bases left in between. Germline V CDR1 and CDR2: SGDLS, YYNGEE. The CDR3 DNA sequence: TGTGCCAGCAGCGACACCGGCGGAGATACGCAGTATTTT. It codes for CASSDTGGDTQYF.

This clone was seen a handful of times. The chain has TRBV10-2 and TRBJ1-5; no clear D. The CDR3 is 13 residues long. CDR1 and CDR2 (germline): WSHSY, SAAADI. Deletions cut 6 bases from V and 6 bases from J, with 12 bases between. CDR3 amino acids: CASRDRGGQPQHF. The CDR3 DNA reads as TGCGCCAGCAGGGACCGGGGAGGTCAGCCCCAGCATTTT.

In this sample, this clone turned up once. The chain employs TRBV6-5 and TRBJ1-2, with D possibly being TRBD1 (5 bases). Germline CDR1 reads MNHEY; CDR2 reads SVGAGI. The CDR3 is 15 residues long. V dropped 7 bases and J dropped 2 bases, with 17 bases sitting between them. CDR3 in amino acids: CASTSVRGMNYGYTF. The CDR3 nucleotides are TGTGCCAGCACCTCTGTTCGGGGGATGAACTATGGCTACACCTTC.

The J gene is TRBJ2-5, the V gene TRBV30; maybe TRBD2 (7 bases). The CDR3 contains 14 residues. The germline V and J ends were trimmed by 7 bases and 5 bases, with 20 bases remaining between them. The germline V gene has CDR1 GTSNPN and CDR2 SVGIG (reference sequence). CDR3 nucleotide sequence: TGTGCCTCCGTGCGGGGGCACAGGTCGGAGACCCAGTACTTC. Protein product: CASVRGHRSETQYF.

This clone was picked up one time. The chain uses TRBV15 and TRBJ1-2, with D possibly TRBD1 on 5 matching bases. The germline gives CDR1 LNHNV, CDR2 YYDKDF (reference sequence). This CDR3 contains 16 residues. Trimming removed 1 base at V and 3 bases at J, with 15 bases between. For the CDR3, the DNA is TGTGCCACCAGCAGAGGGGTGGCCGTAGGGGACTATGGCTACACCTTC. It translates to CATSRGVAVGDYGYTF.

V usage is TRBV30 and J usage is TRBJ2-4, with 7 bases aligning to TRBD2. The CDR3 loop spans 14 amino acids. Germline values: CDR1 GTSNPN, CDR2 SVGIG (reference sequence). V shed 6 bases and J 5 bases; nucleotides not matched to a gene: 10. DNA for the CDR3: TGTGCCTGCACAAGAGGGGCGGGAGAAAACATTCAGTACTTC. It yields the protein CACTRGAGENIQYF.

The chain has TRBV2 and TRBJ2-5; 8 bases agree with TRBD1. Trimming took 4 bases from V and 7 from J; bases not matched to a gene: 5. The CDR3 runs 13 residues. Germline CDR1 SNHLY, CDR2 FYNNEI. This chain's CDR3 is CASSGGQGGTQYF. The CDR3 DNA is TGTGCCAGCAGTGGAGGACAGGGAGGGACCCAGTACTTC.

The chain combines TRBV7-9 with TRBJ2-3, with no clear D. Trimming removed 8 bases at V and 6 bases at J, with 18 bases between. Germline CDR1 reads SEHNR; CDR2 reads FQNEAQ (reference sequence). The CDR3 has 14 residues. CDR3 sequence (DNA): TGTGCCAGCCAGACCGTTGAATCCACGGATACGCAGTATTTT. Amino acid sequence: CASQTVESTDTQYF.

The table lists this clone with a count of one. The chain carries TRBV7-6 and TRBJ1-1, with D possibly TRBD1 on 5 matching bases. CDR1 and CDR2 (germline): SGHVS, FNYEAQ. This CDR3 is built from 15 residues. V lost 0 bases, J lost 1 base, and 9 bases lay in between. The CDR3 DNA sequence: TGTGCCAGCAGCTTAGCGGGACCTCCGAACACTGAAGCTTTCTTT. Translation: CASSLAGPPNTEAFF.

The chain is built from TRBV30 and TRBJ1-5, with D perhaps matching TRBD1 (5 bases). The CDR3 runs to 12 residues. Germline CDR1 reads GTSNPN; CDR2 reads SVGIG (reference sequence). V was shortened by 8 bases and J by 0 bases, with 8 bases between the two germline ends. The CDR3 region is CAGGPSNQPQHF. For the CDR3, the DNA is TGTGCCGGGGGACCTAGCAATCAGCCCCAGCATTTT.

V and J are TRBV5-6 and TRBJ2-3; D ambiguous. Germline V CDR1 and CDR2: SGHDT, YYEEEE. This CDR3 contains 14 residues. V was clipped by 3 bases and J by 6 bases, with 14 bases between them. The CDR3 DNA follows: TGTGCCAGCAGCTCCCAATGGGCGTCGGATACGCAGTATTTT. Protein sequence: CASSSQWASDTQYF.